The clone carrying this T cell receptor (beta chain) was counted only a few times. Its target is not known. The length of the CDR3 is 16 residues. Germline assignment: CDR1 MNHEY and CDR2 SVGAGI. Losses at the gene ends were 2 bases for V and 6 bases for J; bases not matched to a gene: 9. This sample was taken from a study of post-analysis software for immune sequencing data. Points from the study as a whole: People with multiple sclerosis had a significantly lower normalized Chao1 diversity than controls did. There were four or five TRBV segments more frequent in patients than controls, and TRBV5-6, TRBV5-1 and TRBV20-1 were among them.

Each TCR beta cDNA library carried unique molecular identifiers. One entry per CDR3 protein, called by TCRdb with MiXCR from the PCR reads. In the table there are roughly 870,000 distinct CDR3 sequences, approximately 53% of which are singletons. V and J are TRBV6-5 and TRBJ2-1; 8 bases map to TRBD2. This clonotype originated in a girl aged 5-17 years with multiple sclerosis. Sample: blood. The CDR3 loop reads CASSYRGTRATNEQFF. The CDR3 DNA reads TGTGCCAGCAGTTACCGGGGGACTAGAGCCACCAATGAGCAGTTCTTC.